Shown below are 20 T cell receptor beta chains from a single sample sequenced in a study of blood T cell repertoires in COVID-19. Profiling relied on immunoSEQ multiplex PCR, and the TCRdb table lists in-frame clones only, not all of them. The data contain about 250,000 clones, about 86% of them seen just once; the ten biggest clones take up roughly 3.1%. Sequencing was performed on PBMCs or T cells enriched from blood (not recorded which). These TCRs come from a man over 45 who had recovered from COVID-19.

The rearrangement uses TRBV28 and TRBJ2-2; 7 bases line up with TRBD1. V was pared by 1 base and J by 3 bases, with 2 bases of the junction left unmatched. The CDR3 runs 15 residues. Germline lookup yields CDR1 MDHEN and CDR2 SYDVKM. CDR3 region: CASSLYQGDTGELFF. The CDR3 DNA reads TGTGCCAGCAGTTTATACCAGGGGGACACCGGGGAGCTGTTTTTT.

The chain recombines TRBV30 with TRBJ1-6; TRBD1 matches 9 bases. Trimming took 0 bases from V and 6 from J; bases not matched to a gene: 3. Germline assignment: CDR1 GTSNPN and CDR2 SVGIG (reference sequence). This CDR3 contains 15 residues. This chain's CDR3 is CAWSVRTGVNSPLHF. CDR3 DNA sequence: TGTGCCTGGAGTGTTCGGACAGGGGTTAATTCACCCCTCCACTTT. Full variable domain (outside the CDR3, taken from reference TRBV30 and TRBJ1-6): SQTIHQWPATLVQPVGSPLSLECTVEGTSNPNLYWYRQAAGRGLQLLFYSVGIGQISSEVPQNLSASRPQDRQFILSSKKLLLSDSGFYLCAWSVRTGVNSPLHFGNGTRLTVT.

The chain has TRBV18 and TRBJ2-6; no clear D. CDR3 length equals 16 residues. From germline, CDR1 is KGHSH and CDR2 LQKENI. V lost 4 bases and J 1 base, leaving 11 bases between the germline ends. The CDR3: CASSQRTRSGANVLTF. The CDR3 bases are TGTGCCAGCTCACAACGTACGAGGTCTGGGGCCAACGTCCTGACTTTC.

The chain joins TRBV3-1 (or the pseudogene TRBV3-2) to TRBJ1-2; no reliable D call. Germline assignment: CDR1 LGHDT and CDR2 YNNKEL (reference sequence). The CDR3 totals 14 residues. Deletions cut 4 bases from V and 1 base from J, with 10 bases between. CDR3 DNA: TGTGCCAGCAGCCCCAGACAAATTAACTATGGCTACACCTTC. Its protein is CASSPRQINYGYTF.

This clone came up once. The V and J genes are TRBV7-3 and TRBJ2-2, with 7 bases that match TRBD2. J gave up 3 bases and V 5 bases, and 6 bases lay outside the gene matches. Looked up from germline, CDR1 is SGHTA and CDR2 is FQGTGA. The CDR3 loop spans 15 amino acids. DNA for the CDR3: TGTGCCAGCAGCCCGGGACTACAATACACCGGGGAGCTGTTTTTT. This gives the protein CASSPGLQYTGELFF. Together with reference TRBV7-3 and TRBJ2-2, the CDR3 gives the full variable domain: GAGVSQTPSNKVTEKGKYVELRCDPISGHTALYWYRQSLGQGPEFLIYFQGTGAADDSGLPNDRFFAVRPEGSVSTLKIQRTERGDSAVYLCASSPGLQYTGELFFGEGSRLTVL.

The chain employs TRBV3-1 (or the pseudogene TRBV3-2) and TRBJ2-3; a weak D match, TRBD2 (5 bases). The CDR3 spans 16 residues. The V gene's germline CDR1 is LGHDT and CDR2 YNNKEL (reference sequence). V lost 3 bases, J lost 2 bases, and 15 bases lay in between. Written as DNA, the CDR3 is TGTGCCAGCAGCCACCGACGGACTGCTTACACAGATACGCAGTATTTT. It yields the protein CASSHRRTAYTDTQYF.

The chain joins TRBV9 to TRBJ2-4; the D gene is possibly TRBD2 (5 bases). V lost 3 bases, J lost 8 bases, and 21 bases lay in between. This CDR3 contains 16 residues. CDR1 and CDR2 from the germline V gene are SGDLS and YYNGEE. The CDR3 spells CASSERGSGRGDIQYF. CDR3 nucleotide sequence: TGTGCCAGCAGCGAACGCGGGTCTGGAAGAGGTGACATTCAGTACTTC.

The chain employs TRBV7-8 and TRBJ1-6; D gene uncertain. With 6 bases removed from V and 3 bases from J, the gap between germline ends came to 9 bases. This CDR3 region has 14 residues. Germline CDR1 and CDR2: SGHVS and FQNEAQ. The CDR3 nucleotides read TGTGCCAGCAGTCCCTTCCTCTATAATTCACCCCTCCACTTT. Translating gives CASSPFLYNSPLHF. Filled out from reference TRBV7-8 and TRBJ1-6, the complete variable domain reads GAGVSQSPRYKVAKRGQDVALRCDPISGHVSLFWYQQALGQGPEFLTYFQNEAQLDKSGLPSDRFFAERPEGSVSTLKIQRTQQEDSAVYLCASSPFLYNSPLHFGNGTRLTVT.

The rearrangement uses TRBV9 and TRBJ2-3, with TRBD2 identical over 8 bases. Losses at the gene ends were 1 base for V and 0 bases for J; bases not matched to a gene: 7. From germline, CDR1 is SGDLS and CDR2 YYNGEE. The CDR3 runs 17 residues. For the CDR3, the DNA is TGTGCCAGCAGCGTAAGTTCTAGCGGGTCTAGCACAGATACGCAGTATTTT. This gives the protein CASSVSSSGSSTDTQYF.

J is TRBJ2-1 and V is TRBV5-1; no clear D gene. Between the trimmed V and J ends, which lost 7 bases and 1 base, there was a span of 6 bases. Per the germline V gene, CDR1 is SGHRS and CDR2 is YFSETQ. The CDR3 has 12 amino acids. CDR3 nucleotide sequence: TGCGCCAGCTCCCGTTCCTACAATGAGCAGTTCTTC. Residues: CASSRSYNEQFF.

The chain carries TRBV7-2 and TRBJ1-2, with TRBD1 matching over 8 bases. The CDR3 covers 18 residues. Trimming cost V 5 bases and J 4 bases; bases outside gene matches: 18. Germline CDR1 is SGHTA and CDR2 is FQGNSA. CDR3 bases: TGTGCCAGCAGCCCAGGAGGAACAGGGGGGAGGCGAAGCTATGGCTACACCTTC. It is translated as CASSPGGTGGRRSYGYTF.

This chain uses TRBV5-1 with TRBJ2-7; D may be TRBD1 (6 bases). The CDR3 extends over 15 amino acids. The germline V gene has CDR1 SGHRS and CDR2 YFSETQ. Trimming removed 5 bases from V and 0 bases from J, with 15 bases in between. The CDR3 DNA follows: TGCGCCAGCAGTCATACAGGGCCAAGCTCCTACGAGCAGTACTTC. It is translated as CASSHTGPSSYEQYF.

The rearrangement links TRBV10-1 to TRBJ2-5; 11 bases map to TRBD1. CDR1 is WNHNN, CDR2 SYGVQD, per germline (reference sequence). V was pared by 3 bases and J by 4 bases, with 4 bases of the junction left unmatched. This CDR3 spans 15 amino acids. The CDR3 DNA follows: TGCGCCAGCAGTGAAGGGACAGGGGGAGGAGAGACCCAGTACTTC. Its translation is CASSEGTGGGETQYF.

The CDR3 loop reads CASSDRGTSGRAHQETQYF. As DNA, the CDR3 is TGTGCCAGCAGCGATCGAGGGACTAGCGGGAGGGCCCACCAAGAGACCCAGTACTTC. This chain links TRBV6-2 or TRBV6-3 with TRBJ2-5; 16 bases fit TRBD2. V dropped 6 bases and J dropped 0; count of bases not matched to a gene: 10. The V gene's germline CDR1 is MNHEY and CDR2 SVGEGT. The CDR3 has 19 residues.

V is TRBV4-1 and J is TRBJ1-6; D remains ambiguous. Germline V CDR1 and CDR2: MGHRA, YSYEKL. This CDR3 is built from 14 residues. V was cut by 4 bases and J by 0 bases, with 4 bases left in between. CDR3 in DNA: TGCGCCAGCAGCCCTAGCTCCTATAATTCACCCCTCCACTTT. Amino acids: CASSPSSYNSPLHF.

V and J are TRBV28 and TRBJ2-7, with 15 positions matching TRBD2. Germline-derived CDR1 and CDR2 are MDHEN and SYDVKM. The CDR3 contains 15 residues. The J segment lost 5 bases and the V segment lost 6 bases, leaving 5 bases of the junction unmatched. CDR3 DNA sequence: TGTGCCAGCAGCGGACTAGCGGGAGGGAAAAACGAGCAGTACTTC. It is translated as CASSGLAGGKNEQYF. The whole variable domain, filled in from reference TRBV28 and TRBJ2-7, reads DVKVTQSSRYLVKRTGEKVFLECVQDMDHENMFWYRQDPGLGLRLIYFSYDVKMKEKGDIPEGYSVSREKKERFSLILESASTNQTSMYLCASSGLAGGKNEQYFGPGTRLTVT.

V gene TRBV6-4 combines with J gene TRBJ2-2; TRBD2 matches at 8 bases. Per germline, CDR1 MRHNA and CDR2 SNTAGT. V lost 0 bases and J lost 1; bases outside the gene matches: 4. This CDR3 is built from 17 residues. The CDR3, as DNA: TGTGCCAGCAGTGACTCGATGGCGGGAGGGAACACCGGGGAGCTGTTTTTT. The encoded protein is CASSDSMAGGNTGELFF.

This chain links TRBV4-2 with TRBJ2-2, with D perhaps matching TRBD2 (6 bases). The CDR3 runs to 16 residues. CDR1 is LGHNA, CDR2 YNFKEQ, per germline. V lost 1 base, J lost 5 bases, and 14 bases lay in between. The CDR3, as DNA: TGTGCCAGCAGCCAAGGGGGACTTGGACAAACCGGGGAGCTGTTTTTT. Protein: CASSQGGLGQTGELFF.

A single count supports this clone. The gene calls are TRBV15 and TRBJ1-2; 7 bases line up with TRBD1. Germline V gene lookup returns CDR1 LNHNV and CDR2 YYDKDF (reference sequence). CDR3 size: 12 residues. V dropped 5 bases and J dropped 6; count of bases not matched to a gene: 3. The CDR3 region is CATSGDRDGYTF. The CDR3 DNA reads TGTGCCACCAGCGGCGACAGGGATGGCTACACCTTC.

The chain carries TRBV6-1 and TRBJ1-2, with 10 bases lining up with TRBD1. Germline CDR1 MNHNS, CDR2 SASEGT. Unmatched junction bases numbered 13, after V lost 4 bases and J lost 5 bases. The CDR3 has 17 amino acids. The CDR3 DNA is TGTGCCAGCAGTGGGATGGTACCGGGACAGGGGATTTATGGCTACACCTTC. Its protein product is CASSGMVPGQGIYGYTF.